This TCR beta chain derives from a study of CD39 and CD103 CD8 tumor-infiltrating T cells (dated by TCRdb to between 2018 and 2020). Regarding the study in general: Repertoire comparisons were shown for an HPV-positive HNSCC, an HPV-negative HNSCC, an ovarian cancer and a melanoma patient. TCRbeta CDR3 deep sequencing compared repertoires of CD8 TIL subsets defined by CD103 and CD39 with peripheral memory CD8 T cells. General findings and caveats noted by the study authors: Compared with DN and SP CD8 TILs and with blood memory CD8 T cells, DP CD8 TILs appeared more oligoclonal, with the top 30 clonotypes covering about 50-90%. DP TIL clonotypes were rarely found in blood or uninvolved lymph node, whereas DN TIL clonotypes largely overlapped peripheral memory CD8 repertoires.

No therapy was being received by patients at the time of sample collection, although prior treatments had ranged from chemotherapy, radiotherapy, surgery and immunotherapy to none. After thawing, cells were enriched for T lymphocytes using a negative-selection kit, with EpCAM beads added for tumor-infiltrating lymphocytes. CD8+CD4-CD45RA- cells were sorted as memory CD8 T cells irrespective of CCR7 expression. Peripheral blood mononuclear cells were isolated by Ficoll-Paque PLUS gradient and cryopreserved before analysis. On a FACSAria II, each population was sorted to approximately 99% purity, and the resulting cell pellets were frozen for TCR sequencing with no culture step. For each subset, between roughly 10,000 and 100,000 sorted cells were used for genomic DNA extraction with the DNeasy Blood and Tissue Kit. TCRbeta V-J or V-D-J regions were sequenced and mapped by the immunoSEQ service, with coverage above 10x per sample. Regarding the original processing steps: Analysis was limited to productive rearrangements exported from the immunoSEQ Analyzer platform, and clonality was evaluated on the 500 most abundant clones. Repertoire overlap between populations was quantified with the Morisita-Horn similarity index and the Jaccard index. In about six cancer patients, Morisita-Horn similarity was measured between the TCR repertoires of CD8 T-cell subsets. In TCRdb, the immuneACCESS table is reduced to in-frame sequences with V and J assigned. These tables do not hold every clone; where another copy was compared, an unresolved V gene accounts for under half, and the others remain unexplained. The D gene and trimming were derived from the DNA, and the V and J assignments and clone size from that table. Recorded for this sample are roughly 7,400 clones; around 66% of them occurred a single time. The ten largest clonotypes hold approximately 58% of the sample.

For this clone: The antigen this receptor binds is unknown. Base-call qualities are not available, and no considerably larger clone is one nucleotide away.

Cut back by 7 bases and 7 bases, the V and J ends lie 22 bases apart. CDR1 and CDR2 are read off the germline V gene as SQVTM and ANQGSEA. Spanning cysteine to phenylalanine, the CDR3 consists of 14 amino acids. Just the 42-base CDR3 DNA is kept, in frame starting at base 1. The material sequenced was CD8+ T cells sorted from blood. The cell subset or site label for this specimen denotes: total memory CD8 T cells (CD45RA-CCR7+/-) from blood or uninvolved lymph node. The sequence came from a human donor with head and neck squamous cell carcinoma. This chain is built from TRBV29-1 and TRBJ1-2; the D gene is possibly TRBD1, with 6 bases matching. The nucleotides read TGCAGCGCCAATCCCAACAGGGACGGGGGTGGCTACACCTTC. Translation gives CSANPNRDGGGYTF.